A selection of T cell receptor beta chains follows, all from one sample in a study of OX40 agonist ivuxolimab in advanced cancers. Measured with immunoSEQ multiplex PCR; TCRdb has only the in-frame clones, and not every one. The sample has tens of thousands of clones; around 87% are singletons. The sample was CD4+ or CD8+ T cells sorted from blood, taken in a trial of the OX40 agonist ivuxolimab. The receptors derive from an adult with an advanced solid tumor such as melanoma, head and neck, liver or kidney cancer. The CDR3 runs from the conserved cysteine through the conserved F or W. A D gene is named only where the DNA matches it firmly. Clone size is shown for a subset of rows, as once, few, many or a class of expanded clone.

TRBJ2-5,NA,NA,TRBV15,CATSSDRANQETQYF,TGTGCCACCAGCAGTGACCGGGCCAATCAAGAGACCCAGTACTTC
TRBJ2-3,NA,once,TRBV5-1,CASSPDSLPADTQYF,TGCGCCAGCAGCCCCGACTCCCTACCCGCAGATACGCAGTATTTT
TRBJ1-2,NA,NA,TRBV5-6,CASSLPAGRSGYTF,TGTGCCAGCAGCTTGCCGGCAGGGCGATCGGGCTACACCTTC
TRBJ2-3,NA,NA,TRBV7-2,CASRQEGLYTDTQYF,TGTGCCAGCCGTCAAGAGGGGCTGTACACAGATACGCAGTATTTT
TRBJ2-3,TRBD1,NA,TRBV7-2,CASGTGGFTDTQYF,TGTGCCAGCGGGACAGGGGGCTTCACAGATACGCAGTATTTT
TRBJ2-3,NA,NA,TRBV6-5,CASSLAVPAVTQYF,TGTGCCAGCAGCCTCGCTGTTCCCGCAGTTACGCAGTATTTT
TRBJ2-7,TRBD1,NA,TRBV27,CASSYSGGQGATYEQYF,TGTGCCAGCAGTTACTCCGGGGGACAGGGGGCCACCTACGAGCAGTACTTC
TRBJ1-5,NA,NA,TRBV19,CASSAQGAGNQPQHF,TGTGCCAGTAGTGCCCAGGGCGCGGGCAATCAGCCCCAGCATTTT
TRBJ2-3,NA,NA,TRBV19,CASSMQGGADTQYF,TGTGCCAGTAGTATGCAGGGTGGGGCAGATACGCAGTATTTT
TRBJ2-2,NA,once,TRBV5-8,CASRNWVGELFF,TGTGCCAGCAGAAATTGGGTCGGGGAGCTGTTTTTT
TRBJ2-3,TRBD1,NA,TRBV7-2,CASSYYRGPSTDTQYF,TGTGCCAGCAGCTACTACAGGGGTCCCTCCACAGATACGCAGTATTTT
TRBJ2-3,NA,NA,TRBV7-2,CASSSSWARTDTQYF,TGTGCCAGCAGCTCCTCATGGGCCCGCACAGATACGCAGTATTTT
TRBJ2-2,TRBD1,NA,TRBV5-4,CASSLGQGGRELFF,TGTGCCAGCAGCTTGGGACAGGGGGGCCGGGAGCTGTTTTTT
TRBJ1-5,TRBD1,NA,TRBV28,CASSSGTGAHQPQHF,TGTGCCAGCAGTTCCGGGACAGGGGCCCATCAGCCCCAGCATTTT